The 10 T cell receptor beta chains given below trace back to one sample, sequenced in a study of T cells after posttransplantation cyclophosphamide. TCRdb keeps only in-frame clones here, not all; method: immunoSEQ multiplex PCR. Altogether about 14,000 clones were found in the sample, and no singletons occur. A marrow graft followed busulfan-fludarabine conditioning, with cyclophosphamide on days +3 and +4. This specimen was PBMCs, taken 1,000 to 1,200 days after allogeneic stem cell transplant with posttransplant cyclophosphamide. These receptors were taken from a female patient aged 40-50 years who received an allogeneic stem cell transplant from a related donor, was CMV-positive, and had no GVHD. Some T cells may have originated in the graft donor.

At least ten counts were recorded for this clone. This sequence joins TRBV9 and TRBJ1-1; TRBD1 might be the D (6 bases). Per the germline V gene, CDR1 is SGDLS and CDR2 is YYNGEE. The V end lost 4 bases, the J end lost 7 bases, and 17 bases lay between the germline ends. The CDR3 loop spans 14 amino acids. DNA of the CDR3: TGTGCCAGCAGCCAGGTACAGGGTGGTGTTGAAGCTTTCTTT. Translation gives CASSQVQGGVEAFF.

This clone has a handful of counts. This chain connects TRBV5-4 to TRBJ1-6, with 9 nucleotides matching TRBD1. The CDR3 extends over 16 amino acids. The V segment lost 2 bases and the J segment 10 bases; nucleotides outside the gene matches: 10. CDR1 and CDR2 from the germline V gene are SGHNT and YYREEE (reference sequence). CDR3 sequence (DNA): TGTGCCAGCAGCTTACCGGGACAGGGAATAGGATCACCCCTCCACTTT. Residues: CASSLPGQGIGSPLHF.

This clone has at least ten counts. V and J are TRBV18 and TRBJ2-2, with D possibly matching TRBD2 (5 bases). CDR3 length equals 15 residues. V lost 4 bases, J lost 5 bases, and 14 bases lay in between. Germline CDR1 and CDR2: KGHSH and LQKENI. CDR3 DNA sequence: TGTGCCAGCTCACTCGAGGGTGTTCGAACCGGGGAGCTGTTTTTT. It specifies CASSLEGVRTGELFF.

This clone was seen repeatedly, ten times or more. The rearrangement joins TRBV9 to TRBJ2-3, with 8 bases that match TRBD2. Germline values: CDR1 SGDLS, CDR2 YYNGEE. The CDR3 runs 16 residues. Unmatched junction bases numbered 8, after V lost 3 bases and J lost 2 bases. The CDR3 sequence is CASSARSAGVTDTQYF. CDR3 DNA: TGTGCCAGCAGCGCCCGGTCAGCGGGGGTCACAGATACGCAGTATTTT.

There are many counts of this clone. This CDR3 is CASSPGQLNTEAFF. DNA of the CDR3: TGTGCCAGCTCACCGGGACAGCTGAACACTGAAGCTTTCTTT. The chain couples TRBV18 to TRBJ1-1; 7 positions agree with TRBD1. The CDR3 is made up of 14 amino acids. Germline assignment: CDR1 KGHSH and CDR2 LQKENI. V gave up 3 bases and J gave up 0 bases; unmatched junction bases: 1.

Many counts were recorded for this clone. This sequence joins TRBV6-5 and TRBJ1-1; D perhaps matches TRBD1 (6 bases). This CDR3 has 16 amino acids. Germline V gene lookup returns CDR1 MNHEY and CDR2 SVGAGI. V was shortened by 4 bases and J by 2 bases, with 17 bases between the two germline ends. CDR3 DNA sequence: TGTGCCAGCAGTTTCTTGGGCACAGGGCTAAACACTGAAGCTTTCTTT. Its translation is CASSFLGTGLNTEAFF.

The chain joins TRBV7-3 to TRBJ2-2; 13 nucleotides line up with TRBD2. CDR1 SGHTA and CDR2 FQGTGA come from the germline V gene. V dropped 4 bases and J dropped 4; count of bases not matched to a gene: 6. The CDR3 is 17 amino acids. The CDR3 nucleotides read TGTGCCAGCAGCTCTGGACTAGCGGGGGCGTTCACCGGGGAGCTGTTTTTT. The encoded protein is CASSSGLAGAFTGELFF.

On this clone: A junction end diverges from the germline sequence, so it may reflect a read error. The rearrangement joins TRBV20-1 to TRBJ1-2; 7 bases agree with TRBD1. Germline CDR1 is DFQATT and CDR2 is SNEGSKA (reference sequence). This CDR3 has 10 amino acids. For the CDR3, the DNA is TGCAGTGCTACAACGACAGGGCCGTTCTTC. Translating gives CSATTTGPFF.

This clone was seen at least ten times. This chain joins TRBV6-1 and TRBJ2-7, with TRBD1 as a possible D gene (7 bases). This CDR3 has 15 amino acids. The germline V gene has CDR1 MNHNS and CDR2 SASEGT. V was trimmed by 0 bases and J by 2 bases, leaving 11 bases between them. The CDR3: CASSEAGGTAYEQYF. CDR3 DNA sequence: TGTGCCAGCAGTGAAGCTGGGGGGACAGCCTACGAGCAGTACTTC.

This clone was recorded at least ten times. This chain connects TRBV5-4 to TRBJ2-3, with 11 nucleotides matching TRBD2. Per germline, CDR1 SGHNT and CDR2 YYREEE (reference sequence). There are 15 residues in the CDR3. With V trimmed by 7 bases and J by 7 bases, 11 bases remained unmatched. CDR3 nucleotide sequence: TGTGCCAGCGGAATTAGCGGGGGGGCAAGGCATACGCAGTATTTT. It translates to CASGISGGARHTQYF. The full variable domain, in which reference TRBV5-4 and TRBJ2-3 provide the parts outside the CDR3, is ETGVTQSPTHLIKTRGQQVTLRCSSQSGHNTVSWYQQALGQGPQFIFQYYREEENGRGNFPPRFSGLQFPNYSSELNVNALELDDSALYLCASGISGGARHTQYFGPGTRLTVL.